This T cell receptor (beta chain) appears in the sequencing data of a study of OX40 agonist ivuxolimab in advanced cancers. Trimming left V 4 bases short and J 2 bases short, with 6 bases between. CDR3 length: 13 residues. CDR1 is SQVTM, CDR2 ANQGSEA, per germline. Assay: immunoSEQ multiplex PCR; the TCRdb copy retains only in-frame clones and omits some. The sample contains some 140,000 clones, about 92% of which appear only once. This receptor was obtained from an adult with an advanced solid tumor such as melanoma, head and neck, liver or kidney cancer. The sample consisted of CD4+ or CD8+ T cells sorted from blood, taken in a trial of the OX40 agonist ivuxolimab. The genes are TRBV29-1 and TRBJ2-6, with D perhaps TRBD2 (5 bases). The CDR3 DNA sequence: TGCAGCGTTGTCGGGACTGGGGCCAACGTCCTGACTTTC. Its protein product is CSVVGTGANVLTF. The entire variable domain, with the rest obtained from reference TRBV29-1 and TRBJ2-6, is as follows: SAVISQKPSRDICQRGTSLTIQCQVDSQVTMMFWYRQQPGQSLTLIATANQGSEATYESGFVIDKFPISRPNLTFSTLTVSNMSPEDSSIYLCSVVGTGANVLTFGAGSRLTVL.